The entry that follows covers one T cell receptor beta chain sequence. The sample belongs to a study of Ad26.COV2.S vaccination and SARS-CoV-2 variants. Across the whole study: A participant enrolled in the COV1001 Ad26.COV2.S trial arm provided the sample.

Trimming shortened V by 2 bases and J by 5 bases, and 15 bases separated the two germline ends. The CDR3 length is 15 residues. Germline CDR1 MNHEY, CDR2 SVGAGI. The protocol was immunoSEQ multiplex PCR, while the TCRdb copy is restricted to in-frame clones and leaves out a portion. The table shows 350,000 to 550,000 clones, with approximately 89% occurring only once. Treatment here: roughly 19 received Ad26.COV2.S at low or high dose, single or two shots; five or six received placebo; per-sample allocation not given. The investigators took samples on day 63 after the first vaccine or placebo injection.

The chain carries TRBV6-5 and TRBJ1-1, with D perhaps TRBD1 (5 bases). The TCR originated in a person between 18 and 65 years old who received the Ad26.COV2.S COVID-19 vaccine or a placebo. The material was peripheral blood, obtained in a trial of Ad26.COV2.S vaccine versus placebo. CDR3 in amino acids: CASSYTGDLGTEAFF. As DNA, the CDR3 is TGTGCCAGCAGTTACACGGGGGACCTAGGGACTGAAGCTTTCTTT.